This TCR beta chain was captured by sequencing in a study of spatial heterogeneity in lung cancer. Overall study context: The count of detected beta-chain sequences consistently exceeded that of alpha-chain sequences.

The CDR3 extends over 15 amino acids. With 0 bases removed from V and 0 bases from J, the gap between germline ends came to 9 bases. CDR1 is DFQATT and CDR2 is SNEGSKA in the germline V gene (reference sequence). TCR cDNA molecules each carried a unique molecular identifier. One entry per CDR3 protein, called by TCRdb with MiXCR from the 5' RACE reads. This sample has about 85,000 distinct CDR3 sequences, with 15% to 20% found just once. Time point described: sample taken at primary tumor resection. In each case, whole RNA from tumor, nontumor lung or frozen PBMC was sequenced unsorted. There were roughly 72 donors, all of them untreated patients with early-stage non-small cell lung cancer. Study observations and caveats: Ubiquitous expanded tumor TCRs appeared in blood more at resection than follow-up.

This clonotype was seen ten or more times. The antigen remains undetermined. Specimen: PBMCs, collected at surgery. The chain couples TRBV20-1 to TRBJ1-5; D not resolved. This TCR came from a male donor with early-stage non-small cell lung cancer. The CDR3 loop reads CSARDARISNQPQHF. In nucleotides, the CDR3 is TGCAGTGCTAGAGATGCACGGATTAGCAATCAGCCCCAGCATTTT.